Each of the 18 T cell receptor beta chains below was sequenced from the same sample in a study of PD-L1 blockade in urothelial cancer. Clones were sequenced by immunoSEQ multiplex PCR, and TCRdb holds only the in-frame ones, with some missing. The sample holds about 80,000 clones; around 87% are singletons and the top ten take 4.5% to 7%. Sequenced here: PBMCs, sampled around atezolizumab (anti-PD-L1) treatment. Every receptor here comes from a woman between 70 and 85 years old with urothelial cancer.

This sequence joins TRBV9 and TRBJ1-6, with 9 bases that match TRBD1. V lost 3 bases to trimming and J lost 8 bases; unmatched junction nucleotides: 9. The CDR3 consists of 16 residues. In germline, CDR1 is SGDLS, CDR2 YYNGEE. The CDR3 spells CASSATPGTGHSPLHF. The CDR3 DNA reads as TGTGCCAGCAGCGCAACCCCCGGGACAGGGCATTCACCCCTCCACTTT.

This chain joins TRBV18 and TRBJ1-4; 7 positions match TRBD1. Germline V gene sequence: CDR1 KGHSH, CDR2 LQKENI. Trimming at V came to 1 base and at J to 8 bases, leaving 10 bases not matched to a gene. CDR3 length equals 16 residues. The CDR3 is CASSPQPTGQYEKLFF. The DNA for the CDR3 is TGTGCCAGCTCACCACAGCCTACGGGACAGTACGAAAAACTGTTTTTT.

The chain carries TRBV13 and TRBJ2-2; 10 positions agree with TRBD2. This CDR3 spans 19 amino acids. Looked up from germline, CDR1 is PRHDT and CDR2 is FYEKMQ (reference sequence). The J segment lost 1 base and the V segment lost 3 bases, leaving 11 bases of the junction unmatched. The CDR3 region is CASSLKLRLAGVNTGELFF. Here the CDR3 DNA reads TGTGCCAGCAGCTTGAAGTTAAGGCTAGCGGGGGTGAACACCGGGGAGCTGTTTTTT.

This clone turned up a few times. The chain joins TRBV27 to TRBJ1-1, with D maybe TRBD1 (5 bases). Germline CDR1 MNHEY, CDR2 SMNVEV (reference sequence). With 3 bases removed from V and 6 bases from J, the gap between germline ends came to 8 bases. The CDR3 has 12 amino acids. The CDR3 loop is CASSFRDSEAFF. The CDR3 region has the DNA TGTGCCAGCAGTTTCCGGGACTCTGAAGCTTTCTTT.

This chain connects TRBV5-4 to TRBJ2-3, with TRBD1 as a possible D gene (5 bases). The CDR3 has 15 amino acids. The germline V and J ends were trimmed by 2 bases and 2 bases, with 12 bases remaining between them. Per the germline V gene, CDR1 is SGHNT and CDR2 is YYREEE (reference sequence). Written as DNA, the CDR3 is TGTGCCAGCAGCTTCAGTACAGGAGCCACAGATACGCAGTATTTT. This codes for CASSFSTGATDTQYF.

V and J are TRBV7-2 and TRBJ2-2; D gene uncertain. The V end was cut by 2 bases, the J end by 6 bases, with 7 bases between. Germline V gives CDR1 SGHTA, CDR2 FQGNSA. The CDR3 length is 13 residues. In DNA, the CDR3 is TGTGCCAGCAGCTTACAGAGCGCCGGGGAGCTGTTTTTT. Translated, it gives CASSLQSAGELFF.

The rearrangement links TRBV7-8 to TRBJ2-1, with TRBD2 matching over 11 bases. Germline-derived CDR1 and CDR2 are SGHVS and FQNEAQ. V shed 4 bases, J shed 7 bases, and the junction held 6 bases outside the gene matches. The CDR3 is 15 amino acids. In DNA form, the CDR3 reads TGTGCCAGCAGCTCTTCTAGCGGGGGGAGGAATGAGCAGTTCTTC. It specifies CASSSSSGGRNEQFF.

The chain has TRBV5-1 and TRBJ2-7; TRBD1 is a possible D gene (6 bases). Germline assignment: CDR1 SGHRS and CDR2 YFSETQ. This CDR3 is built from 14 residues. The V and J ends lost 0 bases and 4 bases respectively, with 11 bases between them. The CDR3 is CASSLGPGVYEQYF. The DNA for the CDR3 is TGCGCCAGCAGCTTGGGCCCAGGGGTGTACGAGCAGTACTTC.

The chain joins TRBV5-5 to TRBJ2-5, with unresolved D. Trimming pared 0 bases from V and 1 base from J, leaving 4 bases between. The CDR3 extends over 13 amino acids. Germline CDR1 reads SGHKS; CDR2 reads YYEKEE (reference sequence). The CDR3 protein is CASSLASQETQYF. The CDR3 DNA reads TGTGCCAGCAGCTTGGCTAGCCAAGAGACCCAGTACTTC.

This clone showed up just once. The V call is TRBV5-1, the J call TRBJ1-1; 7 nucleotides match TRBD1. Germline V gene lookup returns CDR1 SGHRS and CDR2 YFSETQ. J gave up 1 base and V 4 bases, and 4 bases lay outside the gene matches. This CDR3 is 14 amino acids long. This CDR3 reads CASSQGQPNTEAFF. CDR3 coding DNA: TGCGCCAGCAGCCAGGGACAGCCGAACACTGAAGCTTTCTTT.

This clone was observed a handful of times. The gene calls are TRBV6-5 and TRBJ2-7, with 9 bases matching TRBD2. Germline V lookup: CDR1 MNHEY, CDR2 SVGAGI. After removal of 0 bases from V and 4 bases from J, the junction contained 4 bases not matched to a gene. The CDR3 is made up of 15 amino acids. CDR3 bases: TGTGCCAGCAGTTACTCGCCTAGCGGGGTTTACGAGCAGTACTTC. Translating gives CASSYSPSGVYEQYF.

The rearrangement uses TRBV30 and TRBJ1-3, with 8 positions matching TRBD1. The ends lost 5 bases at V and 9 bases at J; junction bases unmatched: 12. The CDR3 extends over 14 amino acids. Germline values: CDR1 GTSNPN, CDR2 SVGIG (reference sequence). This CDR3 reads CAWRTGYFQSTIYF. The CDR3 region has the DNA TGTGCCTGGCGGACAGGGTATTTTCAGAGCACCATATATTTT.

The chain is built from TRBV18 and TRBJ2-3; TRBD1 matches 12 bases. The CDR3 runs to 19 residues. The V gene end was trimmed by 4 bases and the J gene end by 11 bases; junction bases not matched to a gene: 22. The germline V gene encodes CDR1 KGHSH and CDR2 LQKENI. The CDR3 spells CASSQAGTGGGLRGSWQYF. In DNA form, the CDR3 reads TGTGCCAGCTCACAAGCCGGGACAGGGGGCGGACTACGCGGGAGTTGGCAGTATTTT.

The J gene is TRBJ1-1, the V gene TRBV30; 7 nucleotides align to TRBD1. The ends lost 5 bases at V and 1 base at J; junction bases unmatched: 1. The germline V gene has CDR1 GTSNPN and CDR2 SVGIG (reference sequence). There are 12 residues in the CDR3. In nucleotides, the CDR3 is TGTGCCTGGGACAGGGAGAACACTGAAGCTTTCTTT. It is translated as CAWDRENTEAFF.

The genes are TRBV5-1 and TRBJ2-1; D perhaps matches TRBD2 (5 bases). Per the germline V gene, CDR1 is SGHRS and CDR2 is YFSETQ. V was cut by 0 bases and J by 2 bases, with 9 bases left in between. The CDR3 totals 15 residues. CDR3 nucleotides: TGCGCCAGCAGCTTGGCCAGGACTGCCTACAATGAGCAGTTCTTC. This gives the protein CASSLARTAYNEQFF.

This clone was found a few times. The chain joins TRBV28 to TRBJ2-7; TRBD2 agrees at 7 bases. This CDR3 contains 14 residues. From germline, CDR1 is MDHEN and CDR2 SYDVKM. Germline trimming cut 8 bases from V and 0 bases from J; bases unmatched to any gene: 7. DNA of the CDR3: TGTGCCAGCCGAGCTAGCGGTACCTCCTACGAGCAGTACTTC. It is translated as CASRASGTSYEQYF.

A single count supports this clone. This chain uses TRBV7-3 with TRBJ1-1, with D possibly TRBD1 on 5 matching bases. The CDR3 spans 15 residues. V lost 2 bases and J lost 3, with 13 bases in between. Germline V gene sequence: CDR1 SGHTA, CDR2 FQGTGA. CDR3 protein: CASSLQPGLDTEAFF. The CDR3 bases are TGTGCCAGCAGCTTACAACCGGGACTTGACACTGAAGCTTTCTTT.

This chain joins TRBV28 and TRBJ1-2; D is unresolved. The CDR3 length is 15 residues. Between the trimmed V and J ends, which lost 2 bases and 4 bases, there was a span of 14 bases. Germline CDR1 reads MDHEN; CDR2 reads SYDVKM. CDR3 in DNA: TGTGCCAGCAGTTTAGGACGCGCGGCGGGCTATGGCTACACCTTC. Protein sequence: CASSLGRAAGYGYTF.